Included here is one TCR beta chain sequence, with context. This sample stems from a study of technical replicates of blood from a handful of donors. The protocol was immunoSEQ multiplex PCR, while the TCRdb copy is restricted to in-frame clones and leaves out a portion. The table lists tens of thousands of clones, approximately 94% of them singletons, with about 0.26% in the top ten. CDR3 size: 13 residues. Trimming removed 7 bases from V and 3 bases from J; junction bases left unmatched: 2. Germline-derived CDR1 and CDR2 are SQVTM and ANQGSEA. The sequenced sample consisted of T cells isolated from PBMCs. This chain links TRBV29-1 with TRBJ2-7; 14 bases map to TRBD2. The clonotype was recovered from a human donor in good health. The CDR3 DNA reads TGCAGCGCAGGACTAGCGGGAGGCTACGAGCAGTACTTC. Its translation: CSAGLAGGYEQYF.